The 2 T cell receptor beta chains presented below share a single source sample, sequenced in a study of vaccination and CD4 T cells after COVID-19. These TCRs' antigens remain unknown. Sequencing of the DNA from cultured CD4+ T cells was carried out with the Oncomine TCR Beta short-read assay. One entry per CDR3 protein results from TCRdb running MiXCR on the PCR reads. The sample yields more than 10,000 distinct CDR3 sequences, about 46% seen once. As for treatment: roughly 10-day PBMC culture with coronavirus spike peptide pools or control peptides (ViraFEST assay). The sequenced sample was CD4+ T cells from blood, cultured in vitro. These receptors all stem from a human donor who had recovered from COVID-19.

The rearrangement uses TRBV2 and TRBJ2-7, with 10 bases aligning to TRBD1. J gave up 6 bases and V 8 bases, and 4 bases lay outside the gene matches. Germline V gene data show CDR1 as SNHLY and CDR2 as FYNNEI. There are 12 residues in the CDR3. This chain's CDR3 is CASGTGVGEQYF. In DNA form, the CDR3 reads TGTGCCAGCGGGACAGGGGTCGGCGAGCAGTACTTC.

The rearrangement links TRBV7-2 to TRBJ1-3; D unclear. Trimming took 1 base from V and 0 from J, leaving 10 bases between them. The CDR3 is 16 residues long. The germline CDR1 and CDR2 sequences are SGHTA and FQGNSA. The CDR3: CASSLVSGNSGNTIYF. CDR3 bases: TGTGCCAGCAGCTTAGTTAGTGGAAACTCTGGAAACACCATATATTTT. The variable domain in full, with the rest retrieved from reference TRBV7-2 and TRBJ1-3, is GAGVSQSPSNKVTEKGKDVELRCDPISGHTALYWYRQSLGQGLEFLIYFQGNSAPDKSGLPSDRFSAERTGGSVSTLTIQRTQQEDSAVYLCASSLVSGNSGNTIYFGEGSWLTVV.